The rows below give T cell receptor beta chains drawn from one sample of a study of a mutant IDH1 vaccine in newly diagnosed glioma. TCRdb's table, derived via immunoSEQ multiplex PCR, lists solely in-frame clones and lacks some. The sample consists of roughly 38,000 clones, around 91% of them appearing once. No antigen is known for these receptors. Sequencing used PBMCs, obtained from a glioma patient whose treatment included an IDH1 peptide vaccine. The origin of the receptors is a man aged 35 to 55 with glioma. Both conserved end residues are part of each CDR3. A D gene is named only where the DNA matches it firmly. Clone size, where shown, is once, few, many, or a class for clones that have expanded.

>NA|TRBV6-1|NA|TRBJ1-6
TGTGCCAGCAGTGAAGTAACAGGGACAAGGAATTCACCCCTCCACTTT
CASSEVTGTRNSPLHF
>NA|TRBV19|NA|TRBJ2-6
TGTGCCAGTAGTAAGGGACGGTTCTCTGGGGCCAACGTCCTGACTTTC
CASSKGRFSGANVLTF
>NA|TRBV14|NA|TRBJ2-7
TGTGCCAGCAGCCTCTACAGTGTCCCCCCATACGAGCAGTACTTC
CASSLYSVPPYEQYF
>TRBD1|TRBV19|NA|TRBJ1-2
TGTGCCAGTAGTGCCCCGGGACAGGGAAACTATGGCTACACCTTC
CASSAPGQGNYGYTF
>NA|TRBV9|NA|TRBJ2-7
TGTGCCAGCAGCGCGAGGGACCACTCCTACGAGCAGTACTTC
CASSARDHSYEQYF
>TRBD2|TRBV11-2|NA|TRBJ2-1
TGTGCCAGCAGCCCTCGGGGTAGCGGGAAATACAATGAGCAGTTCTTC
CASSPRGSGKYNEQFF
>TRBD2|TRBV6-4|NA|TRBJ2-3
TGTGCCAGCAGTGACTCTAGCGGGGGGGCGGATACGCAGTATTTT
CASSDSSGGADTQYF
>TRBD2|TRBV19|NA|TRBJ2-7
TGTGCCAGTAGTGGGGAGGAAGCGGGAGGCTCCTACGAGCAGTACTTC
CASSGEEAGGSYEQYF
>NA|TRBV15|NA|TRBJ1-2
TGTGCCACCAGCAGAGATGCAGGGAAAAAGGTCAGCTATGGCTACACCTTC
CATSRDAGKKVSYGYTF
>NA|TRBV6-1|once|TRBJ1-1
TGTGCCAGCAAGGGTCGGGACACTGAAGCTTTCTTT
CASKGRDTEAFF
>TRBD1|TRBV7-2|NA|TRBJ2-7
TGTGCCAGCAGTTTTCAGGGGGCTAAGCAGTACTTC
CASSFQGAKQYF
>NA|TRBV7-2|NA|TRBJ1-2
TGTGCCAGCAGCGCCTTAAAGCATGGCTACACCTTC
CASSALKHGYTF
>TRBD1|TRBV6-1|NA|TRBJ2-1
TGTGCCAGCATAAGGGACAGGGGCCACAATGAGCAGTTCTTC
CASIRDRGHNEQFF
>NA|TRBV5-4|NA|TRBJ2-3
TGTGCCAGCAGCTTGGAAGATACGCAGTATTTT
CASSLEDTQYF
>NA|TRBV5-6|NA|TRBJ1-1
TGTGCCAGCAGCCCCAGGGCTAGGACGAACACTGAAGCTTTCTTT
CASSPRARTNTEAFF
>NA|TRBV19|NA|TRBJ2-1
TGTGCCAGTAGTATCACCGGGACCGCGTACAATGAGCAGTTCTTC
CASSITGTAYNEQFF
>NA|TRBV27|NA|TRBJ2-1
TGTGCCAGCGGGGGGTGGCTTTCAGGGAATGAGCAGTTCTTC
CASGGWLSGNEQFF
>NA|TRBV9|NA|TRBJ2-7
TGTGCCAGCAGCGTAGCGGGGGTCGGGGAGCAGTACTTC
CASSVAGVGEQYF
>NA|TRBV7-9|NA|TRBJ1-5
TGTGCCAGCAGCTTTTCAACCGGGGGCAATCAGCCCCAGCATTTT
CASSFSTGGNQPQHF
>TRBD1|TRBV7-2|NA|TRBJ2-3
TGTGCCAGCAGCCCACAGGGGACCCTAGATACGCAGTATTTT
CASSPQGTLDTQYF
>NA|TRBV5-4|NA|TRBJ2-5
TGTGCCAGCAGCCGGAGACACTCGTACCAAGAGACCCAGTACTTC
CASSRRHSYQETQYF
>NA|TRBV28|NA|TRBJ2-7
TGTGCCAGCAGGCCGCCCGCCGGGACTGCCGCCTACGAGCAGTACTTC
CASRPPAGTAAYEQYF
>NA|TRBV14|NA|TRBJ2-4
TGTGCCAGCAGCCATACAGACCGGGGCCGGGGAAACATTCAGTACTTC
CASSHTDRGRGNIQYF
>NA|TRBV5-4|NA|TRBJ2-1
TGTGCCAGCAGCTTGGGCAGGAGCAATGAGCAGTTCTTC
CASSLGRSNEQFF
>TRBD1|TRBV28|NA|TRBJ1-5
TGTGCCAGCAGTATCAGTGCCGGGACAGGGGGCAATCAGCCCCAGCATTTT
CASSISAGTGGNQPQHF
>NA|TRBV11-2|once|TRBJ2-7
TGTGCCAGCAGCTTACATGGCGGGACACCCTACGAGCAGTACTTC
CASSLHGGTPYEQYF
>TRBD1|TRBV19|NA|TRBJ2-2
TGTGCCAGTAGTATCAGGGACAGGCAAGTCGCCGGGGAGCTGTTTTTT
CASSIRDRQVAGELFF
>NA|TRBV19|NA|TRBJ1-5
TGTGCCAGTAGTTCGGGACTCCCTATCGGAAGCAATCAGCCCCAGCATTTT
CASSSGLPIGSNQPQHF
>NA|TRBV18|NA|TRBJ1-1
TGTGCCAGCTCACCATCGGGCATGAACACTGAAGCTTTCTTT
CASSPSGMNTEAFF
>TRBD1|TRBV2|NA|TRBJ1-1
TGTGCCAGCAGTGGGACAGGCGGGACTGAAGCTTTCTTT
CASSGTGGTEAFF
>TRBD1|TRBV5-1|NA|TRBJ1-5
TGCGCCAGCAGACGGGGACAGGGGGCGGATCAGCCCCAGCATTTT
CASRRGQGADQPQHF
>TRBD1|TRBV6-1|NA|TRBJ2-7
TGTGCCAGCAGTGAAACAGAAGGGGGACAGGAGTTCTACGAGCAGTACTTC
CASSETEGGQEFYEQYF
>NA|TRBV6-6|NA|TRBJ1-5
TGTGCCAGCAGTTTAATACAGGGTGTGAGCAATCAGCCCCAGCATTTT
CASSLIQGVSNQPQHF
>TRBD1|TRBV7-9|NA|TRBJ1-1
TGTGCCAGCAGCCCACTAATAGCAGGGGGGCCTGAAGCTTTCTTT
CASSPLIAGGPEAFF
>TRBD2|TRBV2|few|TRBJ2-1
TGTGCCAGCAGGTCTAGCGGGAGGGACGGGTACAATGAGCAGTTCTTC
CASRSSGRDGYNEQFF
>NA|TRBV28|NA|TRBJ2-1
TGTGCCAGCAGGCTACCCACGTCCTACAATGAGCAGTTCTTC
CASRLPTSYNEQFF
>NA|TRBV4-2|NA|TRBJ2-7
TGTGCCAGCAGCCAAGGACAGGCCCCTGGGTTAGAGCAGTACTTC
CASSQGQAPGLEQYF
>NA|TRBV18|NA|TRBJ1-4
TGTGCCAGCTCACCAGGATTGCAGACTAATGAAAAACTGTTTTTT
CASSPGLQTNEKLFF
>NA|TRBV7-9|NA|TRBJ1-1
TGTGCCAGCAGCATGAGACAGAACACTGAAGCTTTCTTT
CASSMRQNTEAFF
>TRBD2|TRBV28|NA|TRBJ2-7
TGTGCCAGCAGTTTTTCCGCTAGCGGGAGCTCCTACGAGCAGTACTTC
CASSFSASGSSYEQYF
>NA|TRBV7-8|NA|TRBJ1-4
TGTGCCAGCAGCCGCCGAAGGGACACCTCCGAAAAACTGTTTTTT
CASSRRRDTSEKLFF
>TRBD1|TRBV5-1|NA|TRBJ1-1
TGCGCCAGCAGCTCAGACAGGGACAGGGGGCTTCTGAACACTGAAGCTTTCTTT
CASSSDRDRGLLNTEAFF
>NA|TRBV19|few|TRBJ2-1
TGTGCCAGTAGTACCTGGTCCGGAGTTCGCTACAATGAGCAGTTCTTC
CASSTWSGVRYNEQFF
>NA|TRBV4-2|NA|TRBJ2-1
TGTGCCAGCAGCCGCCGGGGCGACTCCTACAATGAGCAGTTCTTC
CASSRRGDSYNEQFF
>NA|TRBV5-5|NA|TRBJ2-7
TGTGCCAGCAGCTTGGAAGTCAGGGTTCCCTACGAGCAGTACTTC
CASSLEVRVPYEQYF
>TRBD1|TRBV7-9|NA|TRBJ1-2
TGTGCCAGCAGCTTAGCGCACCGGGACAGCTATGGCTACACCTTC
CASSLAHRDSYGYTF
>NA|TRBV15|once|TRBJ2-5
TGTGCCTCCGGGCCGGGACAAATCCAAGAGACCCAGTACTTC
CASGPGQIQETQYF
>TRBD2|TRBV27|NA|TRBJ2-1
TGTGCCAGCAGTTTATCTGGCGGGAGCGCCTACAATGAGCAGTTCTTC
CASSLSGGSAYNEQFF
>NA|TRBV30|NA|TRBJ2-3
TGTGCCTGGAGTTTGGGAGGAAGGATCTGGACAGATACGCAGTATTTT
CAWSLGGRIWTDTQYF